Each of the 14 T cell receptor beta chains below was sequenced from the same sample in a study of T cell responses to AZD1222 COVID-19 vaccine. This table comes from immunoSEQ multiplex PCR, and its TCRdb copy is limited to in-frame clones, with some not included. This table holds 180,000 or so clones, approximately 91% found once. Sequenced here: peripheral blood, sampled 28 days after the second AZD1222 dose. The receptors derive from an adult who received the AZD1222 COVID-19 vaccine.

This chain uses TRBV21-1 with TRBJ1-4; the DNA was not used to check the table's D call, TRBD1. TRBV21-1 is a pseudogene. The CDR3 runs to 19 residues. DNA of the CDR3: TGTGCCAGCAGCCCCTCCGCCGGACAGGGCCATACAACTAATGAAAAACTGTTTTTT. Translated: CASSPSAGQGHTTNEKLFF.

This chain uses TRBV6-5 with TRBJ2-3; 7 bases are shared with TRBD2. This CDR3 region has 15 residues. Germline V CDR1 and CDR2: MNHEY, SVGAGI. Germline trimming cut 7 bases from V and 4 bases from J; bases unmatched to any gene: 11. The CDR3 DNA follows: TGTGCCAGCACCCCCGGACTAGGGGTCGCAGATACGCAGTATTTT. It translates to CASTPGLGVADTQYF.

This rearrangement joins TRBV10-3 to TRBJ2-3, with 8 bases lining up with TRBD2. Germline loops: CDR1 ENHRY, CDR2 SYGVKD. The ends lost 10 bases at V and 6 bases at J; junction bases unmatched: 9. The CDR3 consists of 13 residues. CDR3 in amino acids: CATTGGQGDTQYF. In nucleotides, the CDR3 is TGTGCCACCACGGGGGGGCAAGGGGATACGCAGTATTTT.

This sequence joins TRBV7-8 and TRBJ1-1, with 7 bases matching TRBD1. The CDR3 is made up of 15 amino acids. Germline trimming cut 3 bases from V and 1 base from J; bases unmatched to any gene: 5. The germline V gene encodes CDR1 SGHVS and CDR2 FQNEAQ. The CDR3, as DNA: TGTGCCAGCAGCTTTCGGACAGGAGGGAACACTGAAGCTTTCTTT. Its translation is CASSFRTGGNTEAFF.

V gene TRBV3-1 (or the pseudogene TRBV3-2) combines with J gene TRBJ2-3; 7 positions match TRBD1. The CDR3 sequence is 14 residues long. Germline V gene sequence: CDR1 LGHDT, CDR2 YNNKEL (reference sequence). V shed 3 bases and J 5 bases; nucleotides not matched to a gene: 5. Written as DNA, the CDR3 is TGTGCCAGCAGCCAGACAGGGCGAAGAGATACGCAGTATTTT. Protein product: CASSQTGRRDTQYF.

The CDR3 region is CSVRERTYEQYF. DNA of the CDR3: TGCAGCGTCCGGGAGAGGACCTACGAGCAGTACTTC. The V gene is TRBV29-1, the J gene TRBJ2-7; a possible D gene is TRBD2 (6 bases). The CDR3 runs 12 residues. The V and J ends lost 6 bases and 2 bases respectively, with 11 bases between them. Germline CDR1 and CDR2: SQVTM and ANQGSEA.

This sequence joins TRBV10-3 and TRBJ2-2, with D tentatively TRBD2 (5 bases). Trimming removed 3 bases at V and 6 bases at J, with 11 bases between. Germline V lookup: CDR1 ENHRY, CDR2 SYGVKD. CDR3 size: 14 residues. CDR3 in amino acids: CAISDGSGSGELFF. DNA for the CDR3: TGTGCCATCAGTGATGGTTCGGGGTCCGGGGAGCTGTTTTTT.

V usage is TRBV19 and J usage is TRBJ1-1; D is unresolved. The CDR3 consists of 13 residues. From germline, CDR1 is LNHDA and CDR2 SQIVND (reference sequence). V lost 4 bases to trimming and J lost 0 bases, with 6 bases between them. This CDR3 is CASSTTMNTEAFF. The CDR3 nucleotides are TGTGCCAGTAGTACGACGATGAACACTGAAGCTTTCTTT.

The V call is TRBV7-9, the J call TRBJ1-1; 9 positions match TRBD1. The germline V gene encodes CDR1 SEHNR and CDR2 FQNEAQ (reference sequence). With V trimmed by 5 bases and J by 6 bases, 10 bases remained unmatched. This CDR3 contains 15 residues. CDR3 sequence reads: CASSPRDREGPEAFF. The DNA of the CDR3 is TGTGCCAGCAGCCCCCGGGACAGGGAAGGCCCTGAAGCTTTCTTT.

V is TRBV5-1 and J is TRBJ2-7; TRBD2 matches 12 bases. This CDR3 contains 17 residues. Germline CDR1 is SGHRS and CDR2 is YFSETQ. V was pared by 3 bases and J by 5 bases, with 12 bases of the junction left unmatched. The CDR3 loop reads CASSSYLAGGPSDEQYF. CDR3 coding DNA: TGCGCCAGCAGCTCCTACCTAGCGGGGGGGCCGAGTGACGAGCAGTACTTC.

A remark on this clone: Other DNA sequences in the same sample also yield this CDR3. This chain links TRBV28 with TRBJ1-2, with a possible D match to TRBD1 (5 bases). The V gene lost 3 bases and the J gene lost 4 bases, with 9 bases spanning the gap. This CDR3 has 13 amino acids. CDR1 and CDR2 from the germline V gene are MDHEN and SYDVKM. The CDR3 bases are TGTGCCAGCAGTTTCGGGGGGGGCTATGGCTACACCTTC. It translates to CASSFGGGYGYTF.

The V and J genes are TRBV11-2 and TRBJ1-3; D is possibly TRBD1 (6 bases). This CDR3 comprises 19 residues. V shed 1 base and J shed 0 bases, with 19 bases lying between them. Germline V gene lookup returns CDR1 SGHAT and CDR2 FQNNGV. This CDR3 reads CASSLVSGGRGYSGNTIYF. The CDR3 coding sequence is TGTGCCAGCAGCTTAGTCTCCGGGGGCAGGGGATACTCTGGAAACACCATATATTTT.

J is TRBJ2-4 and V is TRBV9; D possibly uses TRBD1 or TRBD2 (5 bases each). Germline lookup yields CDR1 SGDLS and CDR2 YYNGEE. The CDR3 runs to 16 residues. V was shortened by 4 bases and J by 3 bases, with 17 bases between the two germline ends. CDR3 in amino acids: CASSPPPWDGKNIQYF. In DNA form, the CDR3 reads TGTGCCAGCAGCCCTCCCCCTTGGGACGGCAAAAACATTCAGTACTTC. Complete variable domain (other parts from reference TRBV9 and TRBJ2-4): DSGVTQTPKHLITATGQRVTLRCSPRSGDLSVYWYQQSLDQGLQFLIQYYNGEERAKGNILERFSAQQFPDLHSELNLSSLELGDSALYFCASSPPPWDGKNIQYFGAGTRLSVL.

This clone was seen just once. This chain connects TRBV10-2 to TRBJ2-7, with D perhaps being TRBD1 or TRBD2 (6 bases each). The V end lost 9 bases, the J end lost 5 bases, and 23 bases lay between the germline ends. CDR3 length: 15 amino acids. Per the germline V gene, CDR1 is WSHSY and CDR2 is SAAADI. CDR3 DNA sequence: TGCGCCAGTATAAATCCGAGGGGGGCCGTCGACGAGCAGTACTTC. It specifies CASINPRGAVDEQYF.